Sequencing of this T cell receptor (beta chain) was carried out in a study of blood T cell repertoires in COVID-19. Study as a whole: There were acute and convalescent COVID-19 samples, and they came from the United States, Italy and Spain. The analysed material was cDNA or gDNA that came from T cells, B-cell-depleted T cells, or PBMCs.

V lost 4 bases and J 8 bases, leaving 9 bases between the germline ends. The CDR3 has 13 residues. Looked up from germline, CDR1 is LGHNA and CDR2 is YSLEER. Authors' processing steps: For nucleated cells, counts were estimated from reference gene primer amplification. Method: immunoSEQ multiplex PCR; TCRdb's copy keeps in-frame clones and lacks some. The DNA was the basis for D and trimming; V, J and clone size are from that table. This sample carries roughly 150,000 clones, 81% of them seen once, and the ten largest clones take about a tenth. The material sequenced was peripheral blood. This TCR was recovered from a human donor in a cohort sampled during active COVID-19. The rearrangement links TRBV4-3 to TRBJ1-6, with a weak D call TRBD1 (5 bases). The CDR3 DNA reads TGCGCCAGCAGCCGGGGCCCCGATTCACCCCTCCACTTT. Protein: CASSRGPDSPLHF.